The TCR beta chain under discussion was sequenced for a study of shared T cell receptors in the human thymus. V dropped 5 bases and J dropped 3 bases, with 16 bases sitting between them. CDR3 length equals 15 residues. The V gene's germline CDR1 is SGHTA and CDR2 FQGNSA. Measured with immunoSEQ multiplex PCR; TCRdb has only the in-frame clones, and not every one. Among around 730,000 clones, approximately 85% were seen once, and the ten largest hold around 0.01%. This clone was found once. This same sample was also part of a study on human thymus T cells. That study reports: Infants, healthy and Finnish, who were having corrective surgery for congenital heart defects served as donors. During corrective heart surgery, resections were taken, and the thymus tissue came from them. Repertoires from thymus and blood appeared to show biased V and J gene usage. Related research has reported that thymic repertoires overlap highly among unrelated individuals.

The sequence derives from a girl under two years old with a congenital heart defect. Sequencing used thymocytes. The chain uses TRBV7-2 and TRBJ1-1, with D possibly being TRBD1 (6 bases). DNA of the CDR3: TGTGCCAGCAGCCGGACAGTGGGGGTTTACACTGAAGCTTTCTTT. This gives the protein CASSRTVGVYTEAFF.